Included here is one TCR beta chain sequence, with context. CDR1 and CDR2 (germline): MNHEY, SMNVEV (reference sequence). The ends lost 7 bases at V and 4 bases at J; junction bases unmatched: 3. The CDR3 contains 13 residues. This entry belongs to a study of cytomegalovirus exposure and HLA in healthy donors. Primers included in the PCR were 60 Vbeta and 13 Jbeta primers. Libraries were prepared by immunoSEQ multiplex PCR; TCRdb keeps only in-frame clonotypes and omits some of them. The table records approximately 280,000 clones, more than 80% of them present only once. The sequence was collected from a man between 35 and 55 years old in good health and CMV-seropositive. The chain couples TRBV27 to TRBJ2-2; TRBD2 aligns across 7 bases. The sample taken for sequencing was PBMCs. The CDR3: CASTLAATGELFF. In DNA, the CDR3 is TGTGCCAGCACCCTAGCGGCCACCGGGGAGCTGTTTTTT.